This TCR beta chain stems from a study of CD8 T cells in ankylosing spondylitis. Study findings and constraints: Several of the motif variants were reported before in synovial fluid and blood from reactive arthritis. Matched ankylosing spondylitis synovial fluid reportedly contained a significantly enriched population of disease-linked clones. Ankylosing spondylitis blood appeared to carry a characteristic TCR beta motif of roughly 8 highly homologous variants.

This clonotype occurred many times. As yet, its antigen is unknown. It was by quantitative 5'-RACE with molecular barcodes that TCR beta libraries were made. TCRdb re-called the 5' RACE reads through MiXCR, storing one row per CDR3 protein. The sample carries roughly 130,000 distinct CDR3 sequences, about 7% recorded once. The CDR3 has 14 amino acids. J gave up 1 base and V 3 bases, and 1 base lay outside the gene matches. The sample was blood, either unsorted or a sorted T cell fraction (not recorded which). The gene calls are TRBV12-3 or TRBV12-4 and TRBJ2-7; 9 nucleotides line up with TRBD2. This receptor was taken from a male donor with ankylosing spondylitis or in good health (not recorded which). The CDR3: CASSFGLASYEQYF. The CDR3 DNA is TGTGCCAGCAGTTTCGGACTAGCGTCCTACGAGCAGTACTTC.